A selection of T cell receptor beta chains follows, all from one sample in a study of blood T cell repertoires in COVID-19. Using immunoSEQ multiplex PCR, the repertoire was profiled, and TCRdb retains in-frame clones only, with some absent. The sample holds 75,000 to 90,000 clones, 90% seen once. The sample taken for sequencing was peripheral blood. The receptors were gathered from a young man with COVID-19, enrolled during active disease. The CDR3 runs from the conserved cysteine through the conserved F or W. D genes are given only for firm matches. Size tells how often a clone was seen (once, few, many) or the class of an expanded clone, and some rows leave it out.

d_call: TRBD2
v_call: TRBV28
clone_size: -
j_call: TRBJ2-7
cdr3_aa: CASSFAGETYEQYF
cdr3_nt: TGTGCCAGCAGTTTTGCGGGAGAAACCTACGAGCAGTACTTC

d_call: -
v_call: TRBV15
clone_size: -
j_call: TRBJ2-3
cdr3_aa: CATSRDRLAGTDTQYF
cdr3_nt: TGTGCCACCAGCAGAGATCGATTAGCGGGCACAGATACGCAGTATTTT

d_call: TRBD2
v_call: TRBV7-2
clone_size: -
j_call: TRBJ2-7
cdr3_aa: CASSSWGPTSGSYEQYF
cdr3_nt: TGTGCCAGCAGCTCTTGGGGACCCACTAGCGGGAGCTACGAGCAGTACTTC

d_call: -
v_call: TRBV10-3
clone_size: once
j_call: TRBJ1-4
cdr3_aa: CAISELAGRNEKLLF
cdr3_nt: TGTGCCATCAGTGAGTTGGCGGGGCGGAATGAAAAACTGCTTTTT

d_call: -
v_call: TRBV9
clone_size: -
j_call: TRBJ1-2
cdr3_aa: CASSVGTVLPYGYTF
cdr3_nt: TGTGCCAGCAGCGTAGGGACAGTCCTACCTTATGGCTACACCTTC

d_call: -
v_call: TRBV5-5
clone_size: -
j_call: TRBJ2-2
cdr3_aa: CASDSHTGELFF
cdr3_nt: TGTGCCAGCGACTCTCACACCGGGGAGCTGTTTTTT

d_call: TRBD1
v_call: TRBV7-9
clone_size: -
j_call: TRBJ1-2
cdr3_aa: CASSSTGGYTF
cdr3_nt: TGTGCCAGCAGCTCGACAGGGGGCTACACCTTC

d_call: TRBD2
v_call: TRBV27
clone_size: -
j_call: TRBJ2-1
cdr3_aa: CASSSLTSGSYGEQFF
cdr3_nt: TGTGCCAGCAGTTCCCTGACTAGCGGGAGCTATGGTGAGCAGTTCTTC

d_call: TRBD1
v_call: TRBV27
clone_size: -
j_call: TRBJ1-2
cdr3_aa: CASSPDRGYGYTF
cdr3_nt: TGTGCCAGCAGTCCCGACAGGGGATATGGCTACACCTTC

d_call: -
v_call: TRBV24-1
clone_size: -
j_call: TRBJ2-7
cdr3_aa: CATRSRGAYEQYF
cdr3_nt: TGTGCCACCAGGAGCCGGGGAGCCTACGAGCAGTACTTC

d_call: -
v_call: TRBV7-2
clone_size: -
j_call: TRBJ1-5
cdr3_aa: CASSPGGSQPQHF
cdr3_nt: TGTGCCAGCAGCCCAGGAGGGAGTCAGCCCCAGCATTTT

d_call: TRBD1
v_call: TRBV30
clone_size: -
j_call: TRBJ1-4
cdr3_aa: CACLAGTGNEKLFF
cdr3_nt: TGTGCCTGTCTAGCCGGGACAGGTAATGAAAAACTGTTTTTT

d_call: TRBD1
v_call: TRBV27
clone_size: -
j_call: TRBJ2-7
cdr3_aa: CATHPLDRDDEQYF
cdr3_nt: TGTGCCACCCACCCCTTAGACAGGGACGACGAGCAGTACTTC

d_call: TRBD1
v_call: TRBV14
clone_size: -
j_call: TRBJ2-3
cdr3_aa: CASSLVGTVTDTQYF
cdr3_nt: TGTGCCAGCAGCCTCGTCGGGACAGTCACAGATACGCAGTATTTT